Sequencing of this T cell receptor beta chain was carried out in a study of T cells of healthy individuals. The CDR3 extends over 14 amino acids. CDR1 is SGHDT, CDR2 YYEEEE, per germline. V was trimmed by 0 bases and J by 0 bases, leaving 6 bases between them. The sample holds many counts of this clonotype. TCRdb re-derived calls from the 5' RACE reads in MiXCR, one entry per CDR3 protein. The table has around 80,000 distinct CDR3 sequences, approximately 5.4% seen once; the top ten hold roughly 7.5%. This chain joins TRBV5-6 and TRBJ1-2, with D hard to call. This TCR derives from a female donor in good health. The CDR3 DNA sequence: TGTGCCAGCAGCTTGGATAGGGCTAACTATGGCTACACCTTC. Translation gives CASSLDRANYGYTF. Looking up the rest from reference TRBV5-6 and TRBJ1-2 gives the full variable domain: DAGVTQSPTHLIKTRGQQVTLRCSPKSGHDTVSWYQQALGQGPQFIFQYYEEEERQRGNFPDRFSGHQFPNYSSELNVNALLLGDSALYLCASSLDRANYGYTFGSGTRLTVV.